This T cell receptor beta chain was recovered during a study of blood T cell repertoires in COVID-19. Overall study: Samples came from the United States, Italy and Spain, spanning acute and convalescent COVID-19.

Original analysis: Nucleated cell counts were estimated from reference gene primer amplification. TCRdb keeps only in-frame clones here, not all; method: immunoSEQ multiplex PCR. That table furnishes V, J and clone size, whereas the DNA furnished D and trimming. The sample has around 170,000 clones, 84% seen once. This CDR3 contains 14 residues. Per the germline V gene, CDR1 is SNHLY and CDR2 is FYNNEI. V trimming: 7 bases; J trimming: 3 bases; junction bases outside the gene matches: 3. Sequenced: peripheral blood. The genes are TRBV2 and TRBJ2-1; the match to TRBD1 covers 10 bases. The clonotype originates from a man aged 18 to 35 with active or convalescent COVID-19. CDR3 sequence (DNA): TGTGCCAGCATACGGGACAGGGGCTACAATGAGCAGTTCTTC. Amino acid sequence: CASIRDRGYNEQFF.